This TCR beta chain derives from a study of T cell repertoires in cytomegalovirus infection. This clonotype was seen more than once but under ten times. Its specificity is unknown. The germline V gene encodes CDR1 MNHEY and CDR2 SMNVEV (reference sequence). V lost 6 bases to trimming and J lost 0 bases; unmatched junction nucleotides: 3. The CDR3 is 14 residues long. General study results and limits: HLA-C-restricted CMV-specific TCR beta clonotypes were dominant in the ex vivo response.

TCRdb reanalysed the reads using MiXCR and keeps one entry per CDR3 protein. The sample carries some 100,000 distinct CDR3 sequences, less than 25% recorded once. This rearrangement joins TRBV27 to TRBJ2-7; 9 nucleotides agree with TRBD2. The receptor's source is a human donor in good health (CMV status not recorded). Some clones in this sample may be carry-over from other donors' samples. What was sequenced was CD8+ T cells from PBMCs. The chain's CDR3 is CASRLAGPSYEQYF. In DNA form, the CDR3 reads TGTGCCAGCAGACTAGCGGGCCCCTCCTACGAGCAGTACTTC.